What follows are 3 T cell receptor beta chains derived from one specimen sequenced in a study of human T cells and chemical hapten exposure. Time point denoted: patch test 2, 6 weeks after DPC sensitization. Sample treatment: therapeutic diphenylcyclopropenone sensitization with weekly scalp DPC. MiXCR, run by TCRdb on the RACE reads, gives a single entry per CDR3 protein. The table includes more than 75,000 distinct CDR3 sequences, 10% to 13% detected once. The sequenced sample was whole blood, obtained in connection with sensitization to the hapten diphenylcyclopropenone (DPC). The receptors were sampled from a woman aged 25 to 39 with alopecia areata. Some clones in this sample may be carry-over from other donors' samples.

In its sample, this clonotype was seen a few times. The chain couples TRBV7-2 to TRBJ2-4; 7 nucleotides agree with TRBD1. Germline values: CDR1 SGHTA, CDR2 FQGNSA. Unmatched junction bases numbered 9, after V lost 4 bases and J lost 9 bases. This CDR3 has 14 residues. The CDR3: CASSSGQRNGIQYF. CDR3 DNA sequence: TGTGCCAGCAGCTCGGGACAGAGAAACGGCATTCAGTACTTC.

About this clonotype: At one end, the junction sequence differs from germline, possibly due to a read error. V is TRBV7-7 and J is TRBJ2-1; D may correspond to TRBD1 or TRBD2 (5 bases each). The CDR3 loop spans 13 amino acids. Germline V gene data show CDR1 as SSHAT and CDR2 as FNYEAQ (reference sequence). The CDR3 protein is CASSRGLYNEQFF. The CDR3 DNA sequence: TGTGCTAGCAGCCGGGGCCTATACAATGAGCAGTTCTTC. Full variable domain (missing parts from reference TRBV7-7 and TRBJ2-1): GAGVSQSPRYKVTKRGQDVTLRCDPISSHATLYWYQQALGQGPEFLTYFNYEAQPDKSGLPSDRFSAERPEGSISTLTIQRTEQRDSAMYRCASSRGLYNEQFFGPGTRLTVL.

This clonotype was observed many times. The gene calls are TRBV18 and TRBJ1-6, with 8 bases identical to TRBD1. The CDR3 covers 16 residues. Germline loops: CDR1 KGHSH, CDR2 LQKENI. The ends lost 3 bases at V and 7 bases at J; junction bases unmatched: 8. The CDR3 nucleotides are TGTGCCAGCTCACCTCCACAGGGGGTTGGAAATTCACCCCTCCACTTT. Residues: CASSPPQGVGNSPLHF.